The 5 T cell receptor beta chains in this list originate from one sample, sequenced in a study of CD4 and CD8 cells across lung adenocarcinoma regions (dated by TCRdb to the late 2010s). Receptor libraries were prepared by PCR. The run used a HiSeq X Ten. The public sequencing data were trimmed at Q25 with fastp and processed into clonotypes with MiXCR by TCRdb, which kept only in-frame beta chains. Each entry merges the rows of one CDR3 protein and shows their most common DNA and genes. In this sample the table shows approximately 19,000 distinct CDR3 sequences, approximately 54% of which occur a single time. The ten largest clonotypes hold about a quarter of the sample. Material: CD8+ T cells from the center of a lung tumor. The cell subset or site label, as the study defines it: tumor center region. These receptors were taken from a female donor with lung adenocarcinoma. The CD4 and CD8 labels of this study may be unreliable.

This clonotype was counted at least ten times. The CDR3: CASSQGFPHYLGANIQYF. CDR3 nucleotide sequence: TGTGCCAGCAGCCAAGGTTTTCCGCACTACTTAGGTGCAAACATTCAGTACTTC. This chain links TRBV14 with TRBJ2-4, with unresolved D. With 1 base removed from V and 6 bases from J, the gap between germline ends came to 22 bases. This CDR3 has 18 amino acids. CDR1 is SGHDN, CDR2 FVKESK, per germline.

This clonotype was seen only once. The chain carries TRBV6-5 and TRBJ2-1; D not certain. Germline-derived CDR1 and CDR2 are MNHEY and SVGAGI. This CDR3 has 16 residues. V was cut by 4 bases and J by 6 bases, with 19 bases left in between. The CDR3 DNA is TGTGCCAGCAGTTCAAGGATCGGACGGATAGTCAATGAGCAGTTCTTC. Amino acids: CASSSRIGRIVNEQFF.

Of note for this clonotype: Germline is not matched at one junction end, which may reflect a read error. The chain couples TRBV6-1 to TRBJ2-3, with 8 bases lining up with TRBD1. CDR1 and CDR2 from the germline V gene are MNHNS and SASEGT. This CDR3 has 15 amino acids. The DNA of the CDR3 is TGTGGCCGCGGTGCGGGGCAGGGGGCCAAAGACACGCAGTATTTC. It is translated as CGRGAGQGAKDTQYF.

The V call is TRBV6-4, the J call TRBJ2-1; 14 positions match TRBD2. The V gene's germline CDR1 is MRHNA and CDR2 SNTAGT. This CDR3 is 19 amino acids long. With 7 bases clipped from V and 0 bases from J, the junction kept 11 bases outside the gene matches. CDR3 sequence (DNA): TGTGCCAGCATTAAAGGGACTAGCGGGAGCGCTAGCTCCTACAATGAGCAGTTCTTC. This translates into CASIKGTSGSASSYNEQFF.

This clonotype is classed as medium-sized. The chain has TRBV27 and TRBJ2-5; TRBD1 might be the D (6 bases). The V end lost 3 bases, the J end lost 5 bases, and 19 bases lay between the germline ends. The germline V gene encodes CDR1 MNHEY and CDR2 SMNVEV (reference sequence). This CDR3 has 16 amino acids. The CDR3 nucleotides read TGTGCCAGCAGTTTCCGGGCAGGGGCTTTCTGGGAGACCCAGTACTTC. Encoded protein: CASSFRAGAFWETQYF.